Included here is one TCR beta chain sequence, with context. Its antigen remains unknown. This entry comes from a study of T cell responses to AZD1222 COVID-19 vaccine. Study-wide background: Pooling of second doses given at about 4 or about 12 weeks was done. Study-level results: Increased Spike-specific TCR breadth and depth were observed after two AZD1222 doses. In a largely white British group with more females than males, clonal diversity was possibly underestimated. Regions left unmutated in variants are reportedly the target of nearly half of spike-specific TCRs.

Some clones are missing from TCRdb's copy, which holds only in-frame ones; the method was immunoSEQ multiplex PCR. The profile shows 110,000 to 150,000 clones, 93% of them singletons. Per the germline V gene, CDR1 is SGHTA and CDR2 is FQGNSA. After removal of 5 bases from V and 1 base from J, the junction contained 3 bases not matched to a gene. CDR3 length equals 15 residues. The chain joins TRBV7-2 to TRBJ2-5, with 11 bases that match TRBD2. The sample was peripheral blood, taken on day 0 of AZD1222 vaccination. This receptor was taken from an adult in good health. The CDR3 coding sequence is TGTGCCAGCAGCACGACTAGCGGGACCCAAGAGACCCAGTACTTC. Translated: CASSTTSGTQETQYF.